Detailed here is one T cell receptor (beta chain). Genomic DNA templated the TCR beta VDJ and CDR3 profiling. TCRdb re-analysed the reads in MiXCR, keeping a single row per CDR3 protein. The data show 150,000 to 200,000 distinct CDR3 sequences, 70% to 75% seen once. This record belongs to a study of CD8+CD57+ T cells in acquired aplastic anemia. Selection for sequencing was limited to patients who had shown CD8+CD57+ cell expansion by flow cytometry. V was pared by 1 base and J by 9 bases, with 8 bases between. Germline CDR1 reads SGHRS; CDR2 reads YFSETQ. This CDR3 region has 12 residues. The sequence came from a human donor with aplastic anemia. The gene calls are TRBV5-1 and TRBJ2-1; perhaps TRBD1 as D (6 bases). Sequencing input: sorted CD4+, CD8+, or CD8+CD57+ T cells (not recorded which) from PBMCs. CDR3 DNA sequence: TGCGCCAGCAGCTTGCAGGGGAGTGAGCAGTTCTTC. Encoded protein: CASSLQGSEQFF.